A single sample is the source of the 14 T cell receptor beta chains below, sequenced in a study of T-cell memory formation after mild COVID-19. TCRdb re-called the 5' RACE reads with MiXCR, one entry per CDR3 protein. Here the sample spans 350,000 to 500,000 distinct CDR3 sequences, under 25% being singletons. The sample consisted of PBMCs or a T cell subset sorted from them (not recorded which). These receptors originate from an adult woman who had mild COVID-19 (a few samples of this study predate the infection). Cell type and time point are not known.

The chain carries TRBV2 and TRBJ2-5, with 10 positions matching TRBD1. CDR1 is SNHLY, CDR2 FYNNEI, per germline. J lost 4 bases, V lost 8 bases, and 4 bases had no gene match. The CDR3 is 13 residues long. DNA of the CDR3: TGTGCCAGCCGGACAGGGGGGCCAGAGACCCAGTACTTC. It encodes CASRTGGPETQYF.

The V call is TRBV4-1, the J call TRBJ1-2, with a weak D call TRBD1 (6 bases). The CDR3 length is 15 residues. Germline CDR1 is MGHRA and CDR2 is YSYEKL. Trimming left V 1 base short and J 8 bases short, with 17 bases between. The DNA of the CDR3 is TGCGCCAGCAGCCAAGGCCCGGGACAATCACTCGGCTACACCTTC. It specifies CASSQGPGQSLGYTF.

The chain links TRBV11-3 to TRBJ1-1, with D perhaps matching TRBD1 (6 bases). Germline-derived CDR1 and CDR2 are SGHNT and YENEEA. The germline V and J ends were trimmed by 1 base and 1 base, with 10 bases remaining between them. The CDR3 covers 15 residues. This CDR3 is CASSLASGQNTEAFF. The CDR3 DNA is TGTGCCAGCAGCTTAGCCTCGGGACAGAACACTGAAGCTTTCTTT.

This chain links TRBV24-1 with TRBJ2-1, with D tentatively TRBD1 (6 bases). Germline V gene sequence: CDR1 KGHDR, CDR2 SFDVKD. CDR3 length: 15 amino acids. V was clipped by 4 bases and J by 3 bases, with 12 bases between them. CDR3 residues: CATSETGTNYNEQFF. The DNA for the CDR3 is TGTGCCACCAGTGAAACCGGGACAAACTACAATGAGCAGTTCTTC.

This clonotype was counted ten times or more. CDR3 sequence: CASSDTPGGPSGELFF. As DNA, the CDR3 is TGTGCCAGCAGTGACACACCGGGGGGCCCTAGCGGGGAGCTGTTTTTT. This rearrangement joins TRBV6-4 to TRBJ2-2; D is possibly TRBD2 (7 bases). Trimming left V 2 bases short and J 7 bases short, with 17 bases between. Germline V gives CDR1 MRHNA, CDR2 SNTAGT. The CDR3 is made up of 16 amino acids.

This sequence joins TRBV20-1 and TRBJ1-6; the D is unclear. The germline V and J ends were trimmed by 6 bases and 9 bases, with 15 bases remaining between them. Germline CDR1 reads DFQATT; CDR2 reads SNEGSKA (reference sequence). The CDR3 runs 13 residues. The CDR3 protein is CSARKPGFSPLHF. For the CDR3, the DNA is TGCAGTGCCCGAAAACCTGGGTTTTCACCCCTCCACTTT.

The chain joins TRBV29-1 to TRBJ1-1, with D unclear. Trimming took off 7 bases at V and 2 bases at J, with 11 bases between the two ends. Germline CDR1 is SQVTM and CDR2 is ANQGSEA. The CDR3 is made up of 12 amino acids. The CDR3 spells CSAHFSNTEAFF. CDR3 nucleotide sequence: TGCAGCGCCCACTTCAGCAACACTGAAGCTTTCTTT.

V and J are TRBV12-3 or TRBV12-4 and TRBJ1-6; no clear D. The CDR3 is made up of 13 amino acids. Deletions cut 8 bases from V and 0 bases from J, with 5 bases between. The chain's CDR3 is CASRGSYNSPLHF. The CDR3 coding sequence is TGTGCCAGCCGAGGCTCCTATAATTCACCCCTCCACTTT.

The chain is built from TRBV29-1 and TRBJ2-2, with D possibly being TRBD1 or TRBD2 (5 bases each). This CDR3 is 14 amino acids long. Trimming took 4 bases from V and 7 from J, leaving 16 bases between them. CDR1 and CDR2 (germline): SQVTM, ANQGSEA. CDR3: CSVVSGGRDGELFF. In DNA form, the CDR3 reads TGCAGCGTTGTGTCTGGGGGTCGGGACGGGGAGCTGTTTTTT.

This chain links TRBV7-2 with TRBJ1-1; maybe TRBD1 (6 bases). CDR3 length: 14 residues. The germline V gene has CDR1 SGHTA and CDR2 FQGNSA. The ends were cut back, 5 bases at V and 5 bases at J, with 15 bases in the middle. The CDR3 DNA sequence: TGTGCCAGCAGCCCTGAGGGGGGCAGGACTGAAGCTTTCTTT. Encoded protein: CASSPEGGRTEAFF.

The rearrangement joins TRBV6-2 or TRBV6-3 to TRBJ2-7; D is possibly TRBD2 (7 bases). Trimming took off 6 bases at V and 3 bases at J, with 21 bases between the two ends. Per germline, CDR1 MNHEY and CDR2 SVGEGT. This CDR3 spans 16 amino acids. As DNA, the CDR3 is TGTGCCAGCAGCTCCGCGGGCGGGGGCGAACTCTACGAGCAGTACTTC. It translates to CASSSAGGGELYEQYF.

V and J are TRBV7-3 and TRBJ2-3; maybe TRBD1 (6 bases). Germline V gene lookup returns CDR1 SGHTA and CDR2 FQGTGA. Deletions cut 3 bases from V and 0 bases from J, with 10 bases between. This CDR3 spans 15 amino acids. For the CDR3, the DNA is TGTGCCAGCAGCTTTACAGGGTCGAGCACAGATACGCAGTATTTT. The encoded protein is CASSFTGSSTDTQYF.

The sample holds many counts of this clonotype. The chain uses TRBV3-1 and TRBJ2-4, with a tentative D call TRBD2 (5 bases). With 3 bases removed from V and 0 bases from J, the gap between germline ends came to 18 bases. Per germline, CDR1 LGHDT and CDR2 YNNKEL (reference sequence). The CDR3 is 18 residues long. The CDR3: CASSQWYGERLAKNIQYF. The CDR3 coding sequence is TGTGCCAGCAGCCAGTGGTACGGGGAGCGTTTAGCCAAAAACATTCAGTACTTC.

This clonotype was counted only a few times. The chain couples TRBV7-8 to TRBJ2-7, with 9 bases that match TRBD2. CDR3 length equals 14 residues. CDR1 is SGHVS and CDR2 is FQNEAQ in the germline V gene. Losses at the gene ends were 3 bases for V and 6 bases for J; bases not matched to a gene: 6. The CDR3: CASSFAAGGPEQYF. DNA for the CDR3: TGTGCCAGCAGCTTTGCAGCGGGAGGACCCGAGCAGTACTTC. The full variable domain, with the rest looked up from reference TRBV7-8 and TRBJ2-7, is GAGVSQSPRYKVAKRGQDVALRCDPISGHVSLFWYQQALGQGPEFLTYFQNEAQLDKSGLPSDRFFAERPEGSVSTLKIQRTQQEDSAVYLCASSFAAGGPEQYFGPGTRLTVT.